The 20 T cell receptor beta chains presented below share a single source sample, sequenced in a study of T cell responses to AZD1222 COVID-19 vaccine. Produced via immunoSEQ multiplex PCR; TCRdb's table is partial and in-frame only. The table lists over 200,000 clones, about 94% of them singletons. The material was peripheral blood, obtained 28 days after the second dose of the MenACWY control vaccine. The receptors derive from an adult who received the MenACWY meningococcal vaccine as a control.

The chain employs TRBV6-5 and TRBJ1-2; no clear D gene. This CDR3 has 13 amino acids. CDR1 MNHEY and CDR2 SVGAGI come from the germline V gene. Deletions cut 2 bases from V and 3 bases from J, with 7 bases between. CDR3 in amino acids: CASSYGQYYGYTF. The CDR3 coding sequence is TGTGCCAGCAGTTACGGGCAATACTATGGCTACACCTTC.

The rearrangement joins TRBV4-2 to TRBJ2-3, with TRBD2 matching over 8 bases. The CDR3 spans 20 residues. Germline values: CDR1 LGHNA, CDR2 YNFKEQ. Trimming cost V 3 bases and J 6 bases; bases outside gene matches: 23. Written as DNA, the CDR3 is TGTGCCAGCAGCCACTTACCCACCCTAGGCGCCACGCGGGAGGTTGATACGCAGTATTTT. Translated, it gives CASSHLPTLGATREVDTQYF.

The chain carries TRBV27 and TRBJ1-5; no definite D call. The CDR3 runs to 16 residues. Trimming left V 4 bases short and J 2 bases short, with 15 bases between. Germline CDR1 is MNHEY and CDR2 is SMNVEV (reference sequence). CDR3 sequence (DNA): TGTGCCAGCAGTTCCCGGGTCCCGGCCGGCAATCAGCCCCAGCATTTT. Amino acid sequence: CASSSRVPAGNQPQHF.

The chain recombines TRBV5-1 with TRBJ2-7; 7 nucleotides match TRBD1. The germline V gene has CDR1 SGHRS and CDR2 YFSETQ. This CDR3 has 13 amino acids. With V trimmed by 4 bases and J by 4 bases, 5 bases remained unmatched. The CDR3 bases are TGCGCCAGCAGCACGGGACAGCCTTACGAGCAGTACTTC. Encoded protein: CASSTGQPYEQYF.

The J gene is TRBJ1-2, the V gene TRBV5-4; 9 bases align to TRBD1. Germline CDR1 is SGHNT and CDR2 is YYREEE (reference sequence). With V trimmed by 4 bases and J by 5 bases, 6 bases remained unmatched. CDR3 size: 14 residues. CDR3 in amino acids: CASSDTGTGYGYTF. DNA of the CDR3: TGTGCCAGCAGCGACACCGGGACAGGGTATGGCTACACCTTC.

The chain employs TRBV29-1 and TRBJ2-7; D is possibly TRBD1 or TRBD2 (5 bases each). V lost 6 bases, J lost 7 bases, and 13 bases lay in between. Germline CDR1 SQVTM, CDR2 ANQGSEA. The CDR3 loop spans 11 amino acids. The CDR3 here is CSVGDPGEQYF. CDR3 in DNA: TGCAGCGTCGGGGACCCCGGGGAGCAGTACTTC.

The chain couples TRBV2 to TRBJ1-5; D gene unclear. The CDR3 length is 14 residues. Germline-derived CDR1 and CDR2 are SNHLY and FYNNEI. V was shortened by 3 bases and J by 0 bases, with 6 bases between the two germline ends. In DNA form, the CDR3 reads TGTGCCAGCAGTGAGGGGATTAGCAATCAGCCCCAGCATTTT. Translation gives CASSEGISNQPQHF. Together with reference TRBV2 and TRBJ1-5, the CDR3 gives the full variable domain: EPEVTQTPSHQVTQMGQEVILRCVPISNHLYFYWYRQILGQKVEFLVSFYNNEISEKSEIFDDQFSVERPDGSNFTLKIRSTKLEDSAMYFCASSEGISNQPQHFGDGTRLSIL.

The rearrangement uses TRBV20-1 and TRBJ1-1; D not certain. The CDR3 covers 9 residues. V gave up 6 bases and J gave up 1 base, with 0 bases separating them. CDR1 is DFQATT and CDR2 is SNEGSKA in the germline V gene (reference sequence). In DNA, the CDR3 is TGCAGTGCGAACACTGAAGCTTTCTTT. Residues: CSANTEAFF.

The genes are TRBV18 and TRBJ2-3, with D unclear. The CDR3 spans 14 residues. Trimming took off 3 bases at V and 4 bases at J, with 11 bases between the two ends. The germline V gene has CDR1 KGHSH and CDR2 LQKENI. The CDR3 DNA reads TGTGCCAGCTCACCGATTACGTCCCCAGATACGCAGTATTTT. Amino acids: CASSPITSPDTQYF.

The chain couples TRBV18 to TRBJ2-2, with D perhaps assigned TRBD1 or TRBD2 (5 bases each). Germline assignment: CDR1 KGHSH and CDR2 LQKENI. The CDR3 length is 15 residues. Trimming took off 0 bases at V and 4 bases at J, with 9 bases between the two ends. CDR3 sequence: CASSPPGDGTGELFF. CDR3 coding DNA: TGTGCCAGCTCACCACCGGGGGACGGCACCGGGGAGCTGTTTTTT.

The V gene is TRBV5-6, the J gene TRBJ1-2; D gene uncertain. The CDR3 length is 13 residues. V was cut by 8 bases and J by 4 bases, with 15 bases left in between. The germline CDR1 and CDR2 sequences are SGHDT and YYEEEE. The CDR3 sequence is CASTLRRIYGYTF. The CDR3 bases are TGTGCCAGTACCCTCCGGCGGATCTATGGCTACACCTTC.

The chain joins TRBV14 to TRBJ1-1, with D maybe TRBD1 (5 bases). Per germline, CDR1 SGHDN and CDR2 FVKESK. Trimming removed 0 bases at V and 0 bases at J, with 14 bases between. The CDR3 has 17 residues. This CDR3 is CASSQDGGPLMNTEAFF. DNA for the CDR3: TGTGCCAGCAGCCAAGATGGGGGACCTCTCATGAACACTGAAGCTTTCTTT.

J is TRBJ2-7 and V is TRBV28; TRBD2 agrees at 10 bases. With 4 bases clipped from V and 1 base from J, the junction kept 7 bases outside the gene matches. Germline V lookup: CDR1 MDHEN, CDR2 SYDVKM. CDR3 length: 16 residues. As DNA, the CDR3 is TGTGCCAGCAGTTCCCTTAGCGGGAGGAAGTCCTACGAGCAGTACTTC. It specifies CASSSLSGRKSYEQYF.

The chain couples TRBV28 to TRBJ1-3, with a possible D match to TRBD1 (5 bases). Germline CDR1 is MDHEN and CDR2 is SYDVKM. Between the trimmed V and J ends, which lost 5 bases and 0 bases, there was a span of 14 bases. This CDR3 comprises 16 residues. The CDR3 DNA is TGTGCCAGCAGTCCCTATATGGGGGACTCTGGAAACACCATATATTTT. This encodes CASSPYMGDSGNTIYF.

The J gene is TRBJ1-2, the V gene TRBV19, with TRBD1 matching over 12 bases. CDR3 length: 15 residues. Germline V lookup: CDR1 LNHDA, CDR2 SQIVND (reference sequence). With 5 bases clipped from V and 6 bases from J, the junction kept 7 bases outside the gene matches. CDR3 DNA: TGTGCCAGTAGTGGTCCTGGGACAGGGGGCGATGGCTACACCTTC. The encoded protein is CASSGPGTGGDGYTF.

In DNA, the CDR3 is TGTGCCAGTTCAGTTAAGGGCGAAAATTCACCCCTCCACTTT. It yields the protein CASSVKGENSPLHF. The rearrangement joins TRBV19 to TRBJ1-6; D gene unclear. V gave up 8 bases and J gave up 7 bases, with 15 bases separating them. Germline CDR1 LNHDA, CDR2 SQIVND (reference sequence). This CDR3 has 14 residues.

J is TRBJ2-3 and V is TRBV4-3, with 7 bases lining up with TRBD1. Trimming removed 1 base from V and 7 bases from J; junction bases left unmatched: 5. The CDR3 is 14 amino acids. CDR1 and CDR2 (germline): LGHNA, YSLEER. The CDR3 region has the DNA TGCGCCAGCAGCCAAGGAGGACAGGCATATACGCAGTATTTT. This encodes CASSQGGQAYTQYF.

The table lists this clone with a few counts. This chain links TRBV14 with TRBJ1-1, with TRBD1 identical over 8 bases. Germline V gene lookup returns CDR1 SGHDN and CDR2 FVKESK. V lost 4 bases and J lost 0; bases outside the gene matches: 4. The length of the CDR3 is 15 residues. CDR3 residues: CASSPQGALNTEAFF. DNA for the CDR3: TGTGCCAGCAGCCCTCAGGGGGCATTGAACACTGAAGCTTTCTTT.

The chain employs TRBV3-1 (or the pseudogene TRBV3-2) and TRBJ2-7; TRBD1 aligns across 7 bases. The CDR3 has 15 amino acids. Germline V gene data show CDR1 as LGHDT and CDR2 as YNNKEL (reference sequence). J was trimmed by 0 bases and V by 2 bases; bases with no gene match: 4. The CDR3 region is CASSQPRDSSYEQYF. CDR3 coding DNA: TGTGCCAGCAGCCAACCCCGGGACAGCTCCTACGAGCAGTACTTC.

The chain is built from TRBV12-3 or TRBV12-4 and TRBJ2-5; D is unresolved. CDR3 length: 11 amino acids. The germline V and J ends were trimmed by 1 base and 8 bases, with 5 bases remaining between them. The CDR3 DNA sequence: TGTGCCAGCAGTTTAGAGAGTACCCAGTACTTC. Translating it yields CASSLESTQYF.